The source of this T cell receptor (beta chain) is a study of blood T cell repertoires in COVID-19. In the study overall: Material from acute and convalescent COVID-19 was sourced from the United States, Italy and Spain. Sources were T cells, B-cell-depleted T cells, or PBMCs; the material itself was cDNA or gDNA.

Original analysis: Nucleated cell number was recorded as an estimate derived from reference gene primer amplification. Measured with immunoSEQ multiplex PCR; TCRdb has only the in-frame clones, and not every one. V, J and clone size derive from that table, while D and trimming were established from the DNA sequence. Of 110,000 or so clones listed, about 83% are singletons. Trimming left V 10 bases short and J 0 bases short, with 10 bases between. Germline CDR1 and CDR2: LNHDA and SQIVND (reference sequence). The CDR3 contains 13 residues. The sample comprised peripheral blood. The chain has TRBV19 and TRBJ2-1, with D tentatively TRBD1 (5 bases). This TCR came from an older man with acute or convalescent COVID-19. The CDR3 reads CATAGPSYNEQFF. The CDR3 DNA is TGTGCCACTGCAGGGCCCTCCTACAATGAGCAGTTCTTC. Using reference TRBV19 and TRBJ2-1 for the parts outside the CDR3, the full variable domain is DGGITQSPKYLFRKEGQNVTLSCEQNLNHDAMYWYRQDPGQGLRLIYYSQIVNDFQKGDIAEGYSVSREKKESFPLTVTSAQKNPTAFYLCATAGPSYNEQFFGPGTRLTVL.